Below, 25 T cell receptor beta chains from the same sample are listed, as sequenced in a study of blood T cell repertoires in COVID-19. Profiling relied on immunoSEQ multiplex PCR, and the TCRdb table lists in-frame clones only, not all of them. The sample consists of some 270,000 clones, 65% to 90% of them appearing once. Specimen: PBMCs or T cells enriched from blood (not recorded which). These TCRs come from a woman aged 45 to 65 with acute COVID-19.

This clone appeared a single time. V usage is TRBV19 and J usage is TRBJ2-7; 9 nucleotides line up with TRBD1. V was clipped by 6 bases and J by 2 bases; unmatched bases: 14. CDR1 and CDR2 from the germline V gene are LNHDA and SQIVND (reference sequence). This CDR3 has 17 amino acids. This CDR3 reads CASSEYGTGPITYEQYF. The DNA for the CDR3 is TGTGCCAGTAGCGAATACGGGACAGGGCCAATAACCTACGAGCAGTACTTC.

This chain connects TRBV4-1 to TRBJ1-2, with D uncertain. Germline lookup yields CDR1 MGHRA and CDR2 YSYEKL. The CDR3 contains 15 residues. With 4 bases removed from V and 0 bases from J, the gap between germline ends came to 12 bases. CDR3 loop: CASSPPGGSNYGYTF. For the CDR3, the DNA is TGCGCCAGCAGCCCCCCCGGCGGCTCTAACTATGGCTACACCTTC.

This clone is a singleton in its sample. The chain is built from TRBV4-3 and TRBJ1-2, with 11 bases matching TRBD1. The germline V gene encodes CDR1 LGHNA and CDR2 YSLEER. The CDR3 is made up of 17 amino acids. Trimming at V came to 3 bases and at J to 7 bases, leaving 13 bases not matched to a gene. CDR3 protein: CASSQRQDRGLRGGYTF. The CDR3 DNA is TGCGCCAGCAGCCAGCGACAGGACAGGGGGCTTCGGGGTGGCTACACCTTC.

The sample holds one count of this clone. The rearrangement joins TRBV30 to TRBJ1-3; tentative D call: TRBD1 (5 bases). This CDR3 has 13 amino acids. Trimming took off 4 bases at V and 3 bases at J, with 10 bases between the two ends. Germline assignment: CDR1 GTSNPN and CDR2 SVGIG (reference sequence). The CDR3 region has the DNA TGTGCCTGGACTCAGGGTAGTGGAAACACCATATATTTT. It codes for CAWTQGSGNTIYF.

This clone has only a few counts. The chain has TRBV4-3 and TRBJ1-2, with D possibly TRBD1 on 5 matching bases. V was shortened by 0 bases and J by 4 bases, with 12 bases between the two germline ends. Germline CDR1 is LGHNA and CDR2 is YSLEER. CDR3 length: 15 amino acids. CDR3 in amino acids: CASSQDRGVIYGYTF. The CDR3 DNA is TGCGCCAGCAGCCAAGATCGGGGGGTAATCTATGGCTACACCTTC.

The chain uses TRBV7-8 and TRBJ1-5, with 9 bases identical to TRBD1. The germline V gene has CDR1 SGHVS and CDR2 FQNEAQ. The CDR3 totals 14 residues. V shed 5 bases and J 6 bases; nucleotides not matched to a gene: 5. DNA for the CDR3: TGTGCCAGCAGCACCGGGACAGGGCTTCAGCCCCAGCATTTT. The encoded protein is CASSTGTGLQPQHF. The whole variable domain, remainder taken from reference TRBV7-8 and TRBJ1-5, is GAGVSQSPRYKVAKRGQDVALRCDPISGHVSLFWYQQALGQGPEFLTYFQNEAQLDKSGLPSDRFFAERPEGSVSTLKIQRTQQEDSAVYLCASSTGTGLQPQHFGDGTRLSIL.

This chain joins TRBV30 and TRBJ1-2, with 9 bases fitting TRBD1. The CDR3 runs 12 residues. Germline trimming cut 5 bases from V and 7 bases from J; bases unmatched to any gene: 5. Germline V gene lookup returns CDR1 GTSNPN and CDR2 SVGIG (reference sequence). CDR3 sequence: CAWYTGGAGYTF. CDR3 sequence (DNA): TGTGCCTGGTATACAGGGGGCGCTGGCTACACCTTC.

This clone was counted only a few times. V usage is TRBV7-2 and J usage is TRBJ2-2; 7 bases align to TRBD1. Per the germline V gene, CDR1 is SGHTA and CDR2 is FQGNSA. Trimming at V came to 6 bases and at J to 7 bases, leaving 8 bases not matched to a gene. The CDR3 sequence is 14 residues long. DNA for the CDR3: TGTGCCAGCAGGCGAAGGGGGCCAGGCGGGGAGCTGTTTTTT. Residues: CASRRRGPGGELFF.

This clone was counted once. This chain uses TRBV27 with TRBJ2-2; TRBD2 matches 11 bases. The germline CDR1 and CDR2 sequences are MNHEY and SMNVEV (reference sequence). After removal of 10 bases from V and 6 bases from J, the junction contained 10 bases not matched to a gene. The CDR3 extends over 15 amino acids. The CDR3: CATHSGLAVAGELFF. In DNA form, the CDR3 reads TGTGCCACCCACTCGGGACTAGCGGTCGCCGGGGAGCTGTTTTTT.

This chain connects TRBV6-6 to TRBJ2-1; 10 nucleotides align to TRBD1. The CDR3 loop spans 15 amino acids. V shed 2 bases and J 7 bases; nucleotides not matched to a gene: 5. CDR1 and CDR2 from the germline V gene are MNHNY and SVGAGI (reference sequence). Here the CDR3 DNA reads TGTGCCAGCAGTTACCGGGGACAGGGGACGAATGAGCAGTTCTTC. The encoded protein is CASSYRGQGTNEQFF.

This clone showed up many times. CDR3 region: CASNLGGAGYEQYF. The CDR3 DNA is TGTGCCAGCAACCTAGGGGGGGCCGGCTACGAGCAGTACTTC. The chain uses TRBV11-2 and TRBJ2-7; a weak D match, TRBD2 (7 bases). The V gene lost 7 bases and the J gene lost 3 bases, with 16 bases spanning the gap. CDR3 length: 14 residues. In germline, CDR1 is SGHAT, CDR2 FQNNGV.

J is TRBJ1-1 and V is TRBV19; 7 bases agree with TRBD1. Unmatched junction bases numbered 15, after V lost 9 bases and J lost 5 bases. This CDR3 has 15 amino acids. Germline values: CDR1 LNHDA, CDR2 SQIVND (reference sequence). The CDR3: CASTSPSGGRTEAFF. The CDR3 coding sequence is TGTGCCAGCACCTCCCCGTCAGGGGGGCGGACTGAAGCTTTCTTT. The variable domain in full, completed from reference TRBV19 and TRBJ1-1, reads DGGITQSPKYLFRKEGQNVTLSCEQNLNHDAMYWYRQDPGQGLRLIYYSQIVNDFQKGDIAEGYSVSREKKESFPLTVTSAQKNPTAFYLCASTSPSGGRTEAFFGQGTRLTVV.

The chain carries TRBV18 and TRBJ2-2; the D gene is possibly TRBD1 (6 bases). This CDR3 is built from 15 residues. The V end was cut by 2 bases, the J end by 6 bases, with 13 bases between. Germline V gene data show CDR1 as KGHSH and CDR2 as LQKENI. The CDR3 DNA follows: TGTGCCAGCTCACCAACCAGGGGCGGATCCGGGGAGCTGTTTTTT. Translating gives CASSPTRGGSGELFF.

The rearrangement joins TRBV19 to TRBJ1-1; D unresolved. Trimming took 8 bases from V and 0 from J, leaving 13 bases between them. CDR1 LNHDA and CDR2 SQIVND come from the germline V gene (reference sequence). CDR3 length: 14 amino acids. Here the CDR3 reads CASCEGSMNTEAFF. CDR3 in DNA: TGTGCCAGTTGCGAGGGCTCGATGAACACTGAAGCTTTCTTT.

This chain uses TRBV7-2 with TRBJ2-5; maybe TRBD1 (5 bases). CDR1 and CDR2 from the germline V gene are SGHTA and FQGNSA. V lost 5 bases and J 2 bases, leaving 9 bases between the germline ends. The CDR3 is 13 residues long. CDR3 sequence (DNA): TGTGCCAGCAGCGCACAGGCTCAAGAGACCCAGTACTTC. This codes for CASSAQAQETQYF.

The table lists this clone with a count of one. This chain uses TRBV10-1 with TRBJ2-3, with a weak D call TRBD1 (5 bases). The germline V gene encodes CDR1 WNHNN and CDR2 SYGVQD (reference sequence). The length of the CDR3 is 14 residues. With 2 bases removed from V and 5 bases from J, the gap between germline ends came to 11 bases. The CDR3 is CASSEGRVLDTQYF. CDR3 nucleotides: TGCGCCAGCAGTGAGGGCAGGGTGCTAGATACGCAGTATTTT.

The genes are TRBV27 and TRBJ1-4; D is undetermined. Per the germline V gene, CDR1 is MNHEY and CDR2 is SMNVEV (reference sequence). The CDR3 consists of 14 residues. V shed 2 bases and J shed 2 bases, with 6 bases lying between them. The CDR3 region has the DNA TGTGCCAGCAGTTTAAAGCGGACTAATGAAAAACTGTTTTTT. Its protein product is CASSLKRTNEKLFF.

The sample holds one count of this clone. V and J are TRBV19 and TRBJ2-7; 9 bases align to TRBD2. The trim removed 4 bases at V and 4 bases at J, leaving 5 bases unmatched. Per germline, CDR1 LNHDA and CDR2 SQIVND (reference sequence). This CDR3 comprises 14 residues. CDR3 in DNA: TGTGCCAGTAGTACTACTAGCGGGCCATACGAGCAGTACTTC. Protein: CASSTTSGPYEQYF.

The chain joins TRBV6-5 to TRBJ2-7; the match to TRBD1 covers 10 bases. The CDR3 runs to 15 residues. The V and J ends lost 4 bases and 1 base, in that order; junction bases with no gene match: 4. Germline CDR1 and CDR2: MNHEY and SVGAGI. The CDR3 region is CASSLGQGLSYEQYF. The CDR3 bases are TGTGCCAGCAGTTTGGGACAGGGGTTGTCCTACGAGCAGTACTTC.

The V call is TRBV27, the J call TRBJ1-1, with D possibly matching TRBD1 (5 bases). CDR1 and CDR2 (germline): MNHEY, SMNVEV (reference sequence). The ends were cut back, 6 bases at V and 9 bases at J, with 11 bases in the middle. The CDR3 length is 11 residues. The CDR3 sequence: CASSQGQKAFF. Written as DNA, the CDR3 is TGTGCCAGCAGCCAGGGCCAGAAAGCTTTCTTT.

The chain combines TRBV3-1 (or the pseudogene TRBV3-2) with TRBJ2-6; 11 positions match TRBD1. This CDR3 spans 19 amino acids. Germline V gives CDR1 LGHDT, CDR2 YNNKEL (reference sequence). Trimming at V came to 1 base and at J to 4 bases, leaving 9 bases not matched to a gene. In DNA, the CDR3 is TGTGCCAGCAGCCAAGTTCTCGGACAGGGGGCGCGCGGGGCCAACGTCCTGACTTTC. Residues: CASSQVLGQGARGANVLTF.

The chain couples TRBV7-9 to TRBJ1-4, with unresolved D. The CDR3 consists of 14 residues. Trimming stripped 3 bases from V and 8 bases from J, with 13 bases between. Germline loops: CDR1 SEHNR, CDR2 FQNEAQ (reference sequence). The CDR3: CASSFTRENEKLFF. CDR3 DNA sequence: TGTGCCAGCAGCTTCACCCGGGAGAACGAAAAACTGTTTTTT.

The V and J genes are TRBV5-1 and TRBJ1-6, with a tentative D call TRBD1 (5 bases). Germline lookup yields CDR1 SGHRS and CDR2 YFSETQ. This CDR3 spans 15 amino acids. With 0 bases removed from V and 7 bases from J, the gap between germline ends came to 11 bases. DNA of the CDR3: TGCGCCAGCAGCTTGGGTCAGGGTGGGAATTCACCCCTCCACTTT. Translated: CASSLGQGGNSPLHF.

This chain links TRBV19 with TRBJ1-1, with 9 bases lining up with TRBD1. Germline values: CDR1 LNHDA, CDR2 SQIVND (reference sequence). The CDR3 totals 18 residues. V shed 7 bases and J 3 bases; nucleotides not matched to a gene: 18. The DNA for the CDR3 is TGTGCCAGTATCTCTTACAGGGGGCGCGCAGATAGGGACACTGAAGCTTTCTTT. This encodes CASISYRGRADRDTEAFF.

The chain uses TRBV21-1 and TRBJ1-4; the D call in the table, TRBD1, was not verified against the DNA. TRBV21-1 is recorded as a pseudogene. The CDR3 runs 11 residues. The CDR3 coding sequence is TGTGCCAGCAGTCCCCCAGGAAAACTGTTTTTT. Protein product: CASSPPGKLFF.